This T cell receptor beta chain was sequenced for a study of blood T cell repertoires in COVID-19. Study-wide background: The United States, Italy and Spain supplied acute and convalescent COVID-19 samples. PBMCs, B-cell-depleted T cells, or T cells provided the cDNA or gDNA that made up the material.

Germline V CDR1 and CDR2: SGHTA, FQGNSA. Trimming took 5 bases from V and 0 from J, leaving 11 bases between them. This CDR3 is 14 amino acids long. The repertoire was sequenced with immunoSEQ multiplex PCR; TCRdb's copy has only in-frame clones and lacks some. The table records approximately 84,000 clones, almost 90% of them present only once. The chain is built from TRBV7-2 and TRBJ2-7, with D perhaps TRBD1 (5 bases). The material sequenced was peripheral blood. The sequence was collected from a human donor with active COVID-19. The donor label of this sample is uncertain. The CDR3 region is CASSADRGSYEQYF. The CDR3 DNA reads as TGTGCCAGCAGCGCAGACAGAGGCTCCTACGAGCAGTACTTC.